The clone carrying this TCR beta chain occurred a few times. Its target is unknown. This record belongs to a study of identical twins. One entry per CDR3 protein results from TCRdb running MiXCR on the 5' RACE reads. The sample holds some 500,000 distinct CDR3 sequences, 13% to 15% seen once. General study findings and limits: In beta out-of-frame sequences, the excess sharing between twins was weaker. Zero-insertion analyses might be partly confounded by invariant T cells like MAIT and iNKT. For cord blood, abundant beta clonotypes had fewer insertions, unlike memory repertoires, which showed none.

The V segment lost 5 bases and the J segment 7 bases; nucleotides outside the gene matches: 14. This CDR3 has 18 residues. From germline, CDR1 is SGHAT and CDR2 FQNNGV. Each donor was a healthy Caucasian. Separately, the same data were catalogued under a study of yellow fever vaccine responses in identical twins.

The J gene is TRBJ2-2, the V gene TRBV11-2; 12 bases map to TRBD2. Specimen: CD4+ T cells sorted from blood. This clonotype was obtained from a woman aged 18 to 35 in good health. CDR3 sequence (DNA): TGTGCCAGCAGCCCTACTAGCGGGAGGAGTAGGGTAGGCGGGGAGCTGTTTTTT. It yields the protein CASSPTSGRSRVGGELFF.